This T cell receptor beta chain was obtained from a study of blood T cell repertoires in COVID-19. Turning to the study itself: Acute-phase and convalescent COVID-19 samples originated in the United States, Italy and Spain. The analysed material was cDNA or gDNA that came from T cells, B-cell-depleted T cells, or PBMCs.

Trimming removed 3 bases from V and 9 bases from J; junction bases left unmatched: 5. Per the germline V gene, CDR1 is GTSNPN and CDR2 is SVGIG (reference sequence). This CDR3 has 12 residues. Under the authors' procedure: Reference gene primer amplification gave estimated nucleated cell counts. The repertoire was sequenced with immunoSEQ multiplex PCR; TCRdb's copy has only in-frame clones and lacks some. V and J calls and clone size come straight from that table; D and trimming were deduced from the DNA. The sample includes some 200,000 clones, 80% to 90% seen only once; the top ten take over 9.5%.

The source material was peripheral blood. The chain has TRBV30 and TRBJ1-5; 7 nucleotides agree with TRBD1. The TCR sequence derives from a woman aged 80 or over with acute or convalescent COVID-19. The CDR3 here is CAWREGAGPQHF. CDR3 in DNA: TGTGCCTGGAGAGAGGGGGCAGGGCCCCAGCATTTT.